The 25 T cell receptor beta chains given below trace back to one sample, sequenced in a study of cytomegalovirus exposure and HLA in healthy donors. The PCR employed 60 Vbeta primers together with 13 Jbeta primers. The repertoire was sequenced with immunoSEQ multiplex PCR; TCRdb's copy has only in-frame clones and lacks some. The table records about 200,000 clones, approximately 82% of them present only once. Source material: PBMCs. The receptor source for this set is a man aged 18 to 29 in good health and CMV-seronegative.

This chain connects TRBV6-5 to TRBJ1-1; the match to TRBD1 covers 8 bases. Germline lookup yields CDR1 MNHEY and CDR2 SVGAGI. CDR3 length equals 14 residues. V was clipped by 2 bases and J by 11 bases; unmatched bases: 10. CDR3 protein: CASSYQMDRVEAFF. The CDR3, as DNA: TGTGCCAGCAGTTACCAGATGGACAGGGTGGAGGCTTTCTTT.

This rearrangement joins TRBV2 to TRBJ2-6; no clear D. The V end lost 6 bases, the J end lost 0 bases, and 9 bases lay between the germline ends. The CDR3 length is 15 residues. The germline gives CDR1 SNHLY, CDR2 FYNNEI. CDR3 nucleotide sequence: TGTGCCAGCAGCCCTGGAGCCTCTGGGGCCAACGTCCTGACTTTC. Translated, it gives CASSPGASGANVLTF.

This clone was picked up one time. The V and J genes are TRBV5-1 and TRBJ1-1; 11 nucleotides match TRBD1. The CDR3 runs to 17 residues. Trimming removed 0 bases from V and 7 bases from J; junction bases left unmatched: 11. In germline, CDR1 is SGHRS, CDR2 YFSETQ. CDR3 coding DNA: TGCGCCAGCAGCTTGGTGGGACAGGGGGGTTGGAGGAATGAAGCTTTCTTT. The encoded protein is CASSLVGQGGWRNEAFF.

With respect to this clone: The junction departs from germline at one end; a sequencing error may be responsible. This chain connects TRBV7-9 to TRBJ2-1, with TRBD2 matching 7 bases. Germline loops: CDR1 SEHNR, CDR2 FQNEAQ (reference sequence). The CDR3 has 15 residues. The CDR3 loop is CSSSPPLAVYNEQFF. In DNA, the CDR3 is TGTTCCAGCAGCCCCCCCCTAGCGGTATACAATGAGCAGTTCTTC.

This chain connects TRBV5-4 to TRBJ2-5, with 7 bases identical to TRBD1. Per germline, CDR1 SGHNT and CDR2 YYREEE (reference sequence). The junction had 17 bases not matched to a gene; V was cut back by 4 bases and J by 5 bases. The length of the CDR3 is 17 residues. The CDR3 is CASSHPGQLFLKETQYF. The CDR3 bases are TGTGCCAGCAGCCACCCGGGACAGCTGTTTCTCAAGGAGACCCAGTACTTC.

The CDR3 reads CASSLLAGEYEQYF. Here the CDR3 DNA reads TGTGCCAGCAGCTTGTTGGCGGGAGAATACGAGCAGTACTTC. The rearrangement links TRBV11-2 to TRBJ2-7, with 7 bases lining up with TRBD2. Trimming at V came to 3 bases and at J to 4 bases, leaving 6 bases not matched to a gene. The CDR3 is made up of 14 amino acids. Germline CDR1 is SGHAT and CDR2 is FQNNGV. Using reference TRBV11-2 and TRBJ2-7 for the parts outside the CDR3, the full variable domain is EAGVAQSPRYKIIEKRQSVAFWCNPISGHATLYWYQQILGQGPKLLIQFQNNGVVDDSQLPKDRFSAERLKGVDSTLKIQPAKLEDSAVYLCASSLLAGEYEQYFGPGTRLTVT.

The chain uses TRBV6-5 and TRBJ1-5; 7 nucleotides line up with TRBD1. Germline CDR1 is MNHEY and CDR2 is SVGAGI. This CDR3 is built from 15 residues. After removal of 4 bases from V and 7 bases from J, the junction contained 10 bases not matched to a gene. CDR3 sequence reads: CASSSSDRLRQPQHF. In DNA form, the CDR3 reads TGTGCCAGCAGTTCCTCGGACAGGCTTAGACAGCCCCAGCATTTT.

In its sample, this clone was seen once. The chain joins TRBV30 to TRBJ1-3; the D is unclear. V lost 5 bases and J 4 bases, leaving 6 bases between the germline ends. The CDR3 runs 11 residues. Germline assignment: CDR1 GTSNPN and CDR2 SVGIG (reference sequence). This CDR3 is CAWSVGNTIYF. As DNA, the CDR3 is TGTGCCTGGTCGGTAGGAAACACCATATATTTT. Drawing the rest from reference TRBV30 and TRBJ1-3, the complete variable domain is SQTIHQWPATLVQPVGSPLSLECTVEGTSNPNLYWYRQAAGRGLQLLFYSVGIGQISSEVPQNLSASRPQDRQFILSSKKLLLSDSGFYLCAWSVGNTIYFGEGSWLTVV.

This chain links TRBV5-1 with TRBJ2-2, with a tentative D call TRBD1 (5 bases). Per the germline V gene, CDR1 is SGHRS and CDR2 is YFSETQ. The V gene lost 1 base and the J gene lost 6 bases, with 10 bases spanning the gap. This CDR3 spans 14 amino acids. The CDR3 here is CASSLSVGPGELFF. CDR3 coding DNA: TGCGCCAGCAGCTTGAGTGTGGGGCCCGGGGAGCTGTTTTTT.

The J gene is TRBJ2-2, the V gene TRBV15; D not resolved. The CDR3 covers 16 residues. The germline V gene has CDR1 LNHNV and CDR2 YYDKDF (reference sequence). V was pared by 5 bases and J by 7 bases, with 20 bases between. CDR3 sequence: CATSLTPPTTYGELFF. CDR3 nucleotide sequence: TGTGCCACCAGCTTAACGCCCCCGACAACCTACGGGGAGCTGTTTTTT. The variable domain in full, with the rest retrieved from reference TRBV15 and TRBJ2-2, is DAMVIQNPRYQVTQFGKPVTLSCSQTLNHNVMYWYQQKSSQAPKLLFHYYDKDFNNEADTPDNFQSRRPNTSFCFLDIRSPGLGDTAMYLCATSLTPPTTYGELFFGEGSRLTVL.

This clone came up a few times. CDR3 region: CASSPGGRKNIQYF. CDR3 sequence (DNA): TGTGCCAGCAGCCCAGGGGGCCGGAAAAACATTCAGTACTTC. The rearrangement links TRBV5-5 to TRBJ2-4; 8 bases align to TRBD1. The trim removed 4 bases at V and 4 bases at J, leaving 4 bases unmatched. The CDR3 runs to 14 residues. Germline values: CDR1 SGHKS, CDR2 YYEKEE (reference sequence).

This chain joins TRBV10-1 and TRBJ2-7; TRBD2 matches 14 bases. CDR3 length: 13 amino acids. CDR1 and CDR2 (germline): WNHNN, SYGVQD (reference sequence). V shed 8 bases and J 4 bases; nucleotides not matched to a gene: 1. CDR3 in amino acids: CASGTSGSYEQYF. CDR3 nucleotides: TGCGCCAGCGGGACTAGCGGGAGTTACGAGCAGTACTTC.

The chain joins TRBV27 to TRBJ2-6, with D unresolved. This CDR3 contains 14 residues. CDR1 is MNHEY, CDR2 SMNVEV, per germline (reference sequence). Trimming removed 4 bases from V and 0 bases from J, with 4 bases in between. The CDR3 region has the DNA TGTGCCAGCAGTTCGTCCTCTGGGGCCAACGTCCTGACTTTC. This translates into CASSSSSGANVLTF.

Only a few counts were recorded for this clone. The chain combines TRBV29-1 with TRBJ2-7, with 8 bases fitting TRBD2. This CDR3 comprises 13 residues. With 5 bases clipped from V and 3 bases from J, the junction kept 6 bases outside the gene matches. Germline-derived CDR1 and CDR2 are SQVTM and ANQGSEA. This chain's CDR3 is CSVRGGGNYEQYF. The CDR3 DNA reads TGCAGCGTTCGCGGCGGGGGGAACTACGAGCAGTACTTC.

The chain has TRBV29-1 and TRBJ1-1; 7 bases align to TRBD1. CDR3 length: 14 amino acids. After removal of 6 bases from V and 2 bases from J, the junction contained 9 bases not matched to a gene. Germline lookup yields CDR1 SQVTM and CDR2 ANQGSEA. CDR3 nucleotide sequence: TGCAGCGTCGGACCGAGGACAGGTAACACTGAAGCTTTCTTT. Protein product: CSVGPRTGNTEAFF. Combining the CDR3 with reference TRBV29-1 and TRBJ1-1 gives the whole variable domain SAVISQKPSRDICQRGTSLTIQCQVDSQVTMMFWYRQQPGQSLTLIATANQGSEATYESGFVIDKFPISRPNLTFSTLTVSNMSPEDSSIYLCSVGPRTGNTEAFFGQGTRLTVV.

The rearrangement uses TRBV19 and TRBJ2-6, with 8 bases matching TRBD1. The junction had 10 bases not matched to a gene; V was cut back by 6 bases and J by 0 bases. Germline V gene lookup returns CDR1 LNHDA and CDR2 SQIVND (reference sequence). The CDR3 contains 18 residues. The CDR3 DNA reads TGTGCCAGTAGGACTCCAGGGGGCCCAATCTCTGGGGCCAACGTCCTGACTTTC. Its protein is CASRTPGGPISGANVLTF.

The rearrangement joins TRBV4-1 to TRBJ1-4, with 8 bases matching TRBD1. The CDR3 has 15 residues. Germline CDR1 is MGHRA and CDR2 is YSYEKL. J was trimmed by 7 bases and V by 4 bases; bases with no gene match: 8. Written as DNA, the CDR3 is TGCGCCAGCAGCCCCGACAGGGGTCTGAGTGAAAAACTGTTTTTT. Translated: CASSPDRGLSEKLFF.

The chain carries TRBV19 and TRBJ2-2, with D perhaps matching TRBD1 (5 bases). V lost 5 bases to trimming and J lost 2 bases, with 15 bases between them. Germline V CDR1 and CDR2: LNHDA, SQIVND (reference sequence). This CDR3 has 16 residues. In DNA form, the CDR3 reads TGTGCCAGTAGTCCCCGGGCAGGGTCTAACACCGGGGAGCTGTTTTTT. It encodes CASSPRAGSNTGELFF.

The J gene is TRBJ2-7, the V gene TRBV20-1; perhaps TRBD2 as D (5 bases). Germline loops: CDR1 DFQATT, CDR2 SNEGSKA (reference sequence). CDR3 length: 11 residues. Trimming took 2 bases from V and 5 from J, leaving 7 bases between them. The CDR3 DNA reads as TGCAGTGCTAGACGGGGAAACGAGCAGTACTTC. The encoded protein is CSARRGNEQYF.

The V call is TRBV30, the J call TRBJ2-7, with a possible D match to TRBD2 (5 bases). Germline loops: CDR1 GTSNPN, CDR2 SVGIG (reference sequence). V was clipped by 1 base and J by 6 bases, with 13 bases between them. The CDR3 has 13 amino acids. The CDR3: CAWSGISRGEQYF. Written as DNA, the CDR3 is TGTGCCTGGAGTGGGATTTCTCGGGGCGAGCAGTACTTC. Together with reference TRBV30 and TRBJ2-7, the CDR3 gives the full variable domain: SQTIHQWPATLVQPVGSPLSLECTVEGTSNPNLYWYRQAAGRGLQLLFYSVGIGQISSEVPQNLSASRPQDRQFILSSKKLLLSDSGFYLCAWSGISRGEQYFGPGTRLTVT.

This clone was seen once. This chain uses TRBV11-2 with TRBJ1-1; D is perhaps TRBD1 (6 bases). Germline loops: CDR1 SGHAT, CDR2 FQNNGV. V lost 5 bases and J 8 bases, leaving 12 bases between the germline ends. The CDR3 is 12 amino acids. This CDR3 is CASSPIQGEAFF. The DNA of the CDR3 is TGTGCCAGCAGCCCAATACAGGGAGAAGCTTTCTTT.

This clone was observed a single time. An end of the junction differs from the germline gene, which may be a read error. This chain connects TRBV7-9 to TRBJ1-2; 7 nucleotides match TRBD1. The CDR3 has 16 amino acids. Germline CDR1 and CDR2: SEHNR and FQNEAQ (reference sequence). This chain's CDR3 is CSSSLVGDSRPYGYTF. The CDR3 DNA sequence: TGTTCCAGCAGTCTTGTGGGGGACAGCCGACCTTATGGCTACACCTTC.

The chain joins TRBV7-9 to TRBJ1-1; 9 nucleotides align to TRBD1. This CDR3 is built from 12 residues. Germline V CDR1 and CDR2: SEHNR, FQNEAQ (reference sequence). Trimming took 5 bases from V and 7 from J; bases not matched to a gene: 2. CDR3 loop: CASSGQGIEAFF. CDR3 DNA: TGTGCCAGCAGCGGACAGGGGATTGAAGCTTTCTTT.

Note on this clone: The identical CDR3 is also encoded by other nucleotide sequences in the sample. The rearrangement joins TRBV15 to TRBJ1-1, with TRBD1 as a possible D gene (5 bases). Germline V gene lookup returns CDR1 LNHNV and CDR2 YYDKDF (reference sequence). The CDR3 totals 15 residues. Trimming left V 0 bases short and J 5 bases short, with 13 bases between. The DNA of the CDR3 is TGTGCCACCAGCAGAGACGGTCAGGGTAATACTGAAGCTTTCTTT. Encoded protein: CATSRDGQGNTEAFF.

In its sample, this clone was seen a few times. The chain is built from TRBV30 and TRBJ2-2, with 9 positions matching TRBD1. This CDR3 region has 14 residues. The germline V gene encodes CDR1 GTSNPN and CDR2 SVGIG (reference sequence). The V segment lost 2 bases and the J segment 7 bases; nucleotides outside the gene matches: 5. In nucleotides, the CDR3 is TGTGCCTGGAGTCGGGGACAGGGAAGCGGGGAGCTGTTTTTT. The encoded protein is CAWSRGQGSGELFF.